Following are 7 T cell receptor beta chains from one sample sequenced in a study of blood T cell repertoires in COVID-19. TCRdb's copy holds only in-frame clones and misses some; the assay was immunoSEQ multiplex PCR. The profile shows roughly 290,000 clones, around 88% of them singletons. Sequenced material: PBMCs or T cells enriched from blood (not recorded which). The source is a woman aged 40-49 years who had recovered from COVID-19.

The J gene is TRBJ2-7, the V gene TRBV7-8; possibly TRBD2 for D (5 bases). The germline V and J ends were trimmed by 2 bases and 4 bases, with 12 bases remaining between them. Germline V gene lookup returns CDR1 SGHVS and CDR2 FQNEAQ. This CDR3 has 14 residues. For the CDR3, the DNA is TGTGCCAGCAGCTTAAAGGGCAGGAGGTACGAGCAGTACTTC. The encoded protein is CASSLKGRRYEQYF.

The rearrangement links TRBV2 to TRBJ2-6; possible D gene TRBD1, 5 bases. Per germline, CDR1 SNHLY and CDR2 FYNNEI. The CDR3 is made up of 15 amino acids. Trimming took 3 bases from V and 0 from J, leaving 6 bases between them. CDR3 loop: CASSEGHSGANVLTF. CDR3 bases: TGTGCCAGCAGTGAGGGGCACTCTGGGGCCAACGTCCTGACTTTC.

The chain combines TRBV6-2 or TRBV6-3 with TRBJ1-2; TRBD1 might be the D (6 bases). V lost 5 bases, J lost 5 bases, and 12 bases lay in between. This CDR3 spans 13 amino acids. CDR1 and CDR2 (germline): MNHEY, SVGEGT. The CDR3 DNA sequence: TGTGCCAGCAGTCTACAGGGAACTTATGGCTACACCTTC. Translation: CASSLQGTYGYTF.

The chain combines TRBV11-2 with TRBJ1-2; D is unclear. This CDR3 region has 15 residues. Germline values: CDR1 SGHAT, CDR2 FQNNGV. V was cut by 2 bases and J by 0 bases, with 10 bases left in between. The CDR3 nucleotides are TGTGCCAGCAGCTTATCCCGCGTTTCTAACTATGGCTACACCTTC. As protein: CASSLSRVSNYGYTF.

This chain links TRBV9 with TRBJ1-2; TRBD1 matches at 8 bases. Germline V gene sequence: CDR1 SGDLS, CDR2 YYNGEE. This CDR3 comprises 15 residues. J gave up 3 bases and V 3 bases, and 7 bases lay outside the gene matches. The CDR3 region has the DNA TGTGCCAGCAGCGGGAGGACAGGGTTGGACTATGGCTACACCTTC. Amino acid sequence: CASSGRTGLDYGYTF. Together with reference TRBV9 and TRBJ1-2, the CDR3 gives the full variable domain: DSGVTQTPKHLITATGQRVTLRCSPRSGDLSVYWYQQSLDQGLQFLIQYYNGEERAKGNILERFSAQQFPDLHSELNLSSLELGDSALYFCASSGRTGLDYGYTFGSGTRLTVV.

The genes are TRBV7-2 and TRBJ2-7; 7 positions match TRBD2. Germline V gene lookup returns CDR1 SGHTA and CDR2 FQGNSA. V was clipped by 10 bases and J by 1 base; unmatched bases: 13. This CDR3 is 15 amino acids long. DNA for the CDR3: TGTGCCACAAAGGAGGGGCGGGGGTCTTCCTACGAGCAGTACTTC. Translated, it gives CATKEGRGSSYEQYF. Using reference TRBV7-2 and TRBJ2-7 for the parts outside the CDR3, the full variable domain is GAGVSQSPSNKVTEKGKDVELRCDPISGHTALYWYRQSLGQGLEFLIYFQGNSAPDKSGLPSDRFSAERTGGSVSTLTIQRTQQEDSAVYLCATKEGRGSSYEQYFGPGTRLTVT.

The V gene is TRBV21-1, the J gene TRBJ1-2. TRBV21-1 is a pseudogene locus. This CDR3 has 17 amino acids. This CDR3 reads CASSTAGTGLVSIGYTF. The DNA of the CDR3 is TGTGCCAGCAGCACAGCCGGGACGGGACTAGTATCCATCGGCTACACCTTC.